A single sample gave rise to the 9 T cell receptor beta chains below, sequenced in a study of breast tumors, draining lymph nodes, adjacent tissues. The lymph nodes were axillary draining lymph nodes from breast cancer patients. In TCRdb, the multiplex PCR reads were re-called with MiXCR into one record per CDR3 protein. Of roughly 260,000 distinct CDR3 sequences listed, roughly 31% were seen once; the top ten hold more than 0.85%. Sample: axillary lymph node tissue. These receptors were obtained from a female donor with breast cancer. Some clones in this sample may be carry-over from other donors' samples.

About this clonotype: A read error is possible here, since a much larger clone lies one base away. The rearrangement joins TRBV11-1 to TRBJ1-2, with D perhaps TRBD1 (6 bases). Germline V gene sequence: CDR1 SGHAT, CDR2 FQDESV (reference sequence). Trimming removed 5 bases from V and 4 bases from J, with 14 bases in between. CDR3 size: 14 residues. CDR3 in amino acids: CASSPRTATYGYTF. The CDR3 bases are TGTGCCAGCAGCCCGAGGACAGCAACCTATGGCTACACCTTC.

This clonotype was seen a handful of times. A much larger clone differs by one base, so this may be a read error. V and J are TRBV20-1 and TRBJ2-5; D could derive from TRBD1 or TRBD2 (6 bases each). Germline values: CDR1 DFQATT, CDR2 SNEGSKA (reference sequence). CDR3 length equals 12 residues. CDR3 loop: CSAHHRAGTPYF. The DNA for the CDR3 is TGCAGTGCCCATCACAGGGCGGGAACCCCGTACTTC.

This clonotype has only a few counts. Germline is not matched at one junction end, which may reflect a read error. CDR3 amino acids: CASSHSTGGEYNSPLHF. CDR3 nucleotides: TGTGCCAGCAGTCACTCGACAGGGGGCGAATATAATTCACCCCTCCACTTT. This chain joins TRBV6-5 and TRBJ1-6; 10 nucleotides align to TRBD1. This CDR3 region has 17 residues. The germline gives CDR1 MNHEY, CDR2 SVGAGI.

This clonotype was seen many times. The gene calls are TRBV7-2 and TRBJ2-5, with 7 bases matching TRBD1. The CDR3 is 20 amino acids. With 3 bases clipped from V and 5 bases from J, the junction kept 24 bases outside the gene matches. CDR1 SGHTA and CDR2 FQGNSA come from the germline V gene. CDR3 amino acids: CASSLGVGDRAGPTEETQYF. The CDR3 bases are TGTGCCAGCAGCTTGGGGGTGGGTGACAGGGCGGGCCCCACCGAGGAGACCCAGTACTTC.

The V and J genes are TRBV11-2 and TRBJ2-1; 16 bases agree with TRBD2. The CDR3 spans 20 residues. CDR1 is SGHAT, CDR2 FQNNGV, per germline. The trim removed 1 base at V and 3 bases at J, leaving 9 bases unmatched. The CDR3 DNA reads TGTGCCAGCAGCTTAGCAGGGACTAGCGGGAGGGCCATCGACTACAATGAGCAGTTCTTC. Its translation: CASSLAGTSGRAIDYNEQFF.

This clonotype has at least ten counts. The chain uses TRBV2 and TRBJ2-7; D is uncertain. The germline V gene has CDR1 SNHLY and CDR2 FYNNEI. The CDR3 contains 12 residues. The germline V and J ends were trimmed by 6 bases and 3 bases, with 9 bases remaining between them. Here the CDR3 DNA reads TGTGCCAGCAGGCCGAGCCGCTACGAGCAGTACTTC. Amino acids: CASRPSRYEQYF.

This clonotype was picked up many times. The genes are TRBV12-3 or TRBV12-4 and TRBJ1-5, with D unresolved. The CDR3 loop spans 14 amino acids. Trimming removed 3 bases from V and 2 bases from J, with 8 bases in between. CDR3 nucleotides: TGTGCCAGCAGTTTCGGGTGGGGCAATCAGCCCCAGCATTTT. This gives the protein CASSFGWGNQPQHF.

Ten or more counts support this clonotype. The chain recombines TRBV25-1 with TRBJ2-5, with no clear D. Germline CDR1 and CDR2: MGHDK and SYGVNS. The CDR3 has 13 residues. V lost 1 base and J lost 5, with 8 bases in between. The CDR3 is CASSEWGLETQYF. CDR3 coding DNA: TGTGCCAGCAGTGAATGGGGTCTGGAGACCCAGTACTTC. The entire variable domain, with the rest obtained from reference TRBV25-1 and TRBJ2-5, is as follows: EADIYQTPRYLVIGTGKKITLECSQTMGHDKMYWYQQDPGMELHLIHYSYGVNSTEKGDLSSESTVSRIRTEHFPLTLESARPSHTSQYLCASSEWGLETQYFGPGTRLLVL.

The CDR3 bases are TGTGCCAGCAGTTACTCGACCTACGAGCAGTACTTC. Translated: CASSYSTYEQYF. This chain uses TRBV6-2 or TRBV6-3 with TRBJ2-7; unclear D gene. Trimming cost V 0 bases and J 2 bases, with 2 bases left between them. Per germline, CDR1 MNHEY and CDR2 SVGEGT. The length of the CDR3 is 12 residues.